This is a list of T cell receptor beta chains from one sample in a study of shared clonotypes between healthy human individuals. Method: immunoSEQ multiplex PCR; TCRdb's copy keeps in-frame clones and lacks some. The table lists a few million clones, 85% to 95% of them singletons. Sequenced sample: naive CD4+ T cells sorted from blood. The origin of the receptors is a man between 18 and 35 years old in good health. The conserved cysteine and the conserved F or W are not part of the CDR3 here. Fields, in order: J gene, V gene, clone size, CDR3 protein. The size of a clone is reported for some rows only, either as once, few or many, or as a class for expanded clones.

>TRBJ2-5|TRBV10-3|.
AISEFSGGQETQY
>TRBJ2-4|TRBV6-5|.
ASRGLAKNIQY
>TRBJ2-3|TRBV4-3|.
ASSQGGRRLDTQY
>TRBJ1-2|TRBV5-6|once
ASSLGQVTSYGYT
>TRBJ2-7|TRBV5-1|.
ASRRGGQY
>TRBJ1-4|TRBV29-1|.
SVAGKEKLF
>TRBJ2-7|TRBV28|.
PQKDGSHEQY
>TRBJ2-5|TRBV4-1|.
ASSQPQETQY
>TRBJ2-3|TRBV18|.
ASSPMRASGSTDTQY
>TRBJ2-3|TRBV6-1|.
ASRENGDTQY
>TRBJ2-7|TRBV11-2|.
ASSLDPDLYEQY
>TRBJ2-5|TRBV5-1|.
ASSPEVAGGQY
>TRBJ1-3|TRBV14|.
ASSQVGNGPSGNTIY
>TRBJ2-5|TRBV5-6|.
ASSLGQGHQETQY
>TRBJ1-1|TRBV5-6|.
ASSLDGQGAF
>TRBJ2-6|TRBV6-5|.
ATVQGALGANVLT
>TRBJ1-1|TRBV6-1|.
ASRAEVISGTEAF
>TRBJ1-1|TRBV4-3|.
ASSRNRGLNTEAF
>TRBJ1-5|TRBV18|.
ASSPGQGIGQPQH
>TRBJ1-6|TRBV5-6|.
ASSLEGPNSPLH
>TRBJ1-2|TRBV5-1|.
ASSLEPISLGGYT
>TRBJ1-2|TRBV7-2|.
ASSSYSTGGYGYT
>TRBJ1-4|TRBV6-6|.
ASSYSRGIDEKLF
>TRBJ2-3|TRBV9|.
ASRGGEGTDTQY
>.|TRBV30|.
AWSGTSVSEQY
>TRBJ2-7|TRBV29-1|once
SVLFDSTYEQY
>TRBJ2-2|TRBV5-1|.
ASSRGQTNTGELF
>TRBJ2-1|TRBV5-1|.
ASSWLANSYNEQF
>TRBJ2-5|TRBV5-4|.
ASSWGTGRGVGQETQY
>TRBJ2-7|TRBV10-3|.
AISSQGSYEQY
>TRBJ2-7|TRBV7-2|.
ASSNRDKTGTMPVEQY
>TRBJ1-2|TRBV23-1|.
ASSLNDTGDGYT
>TRBJ2-7|TRBV25-1|.
ASDRGGEQY
>TRBJ2-3|TRBV9|.
ASSLLSDTQY
>TRBJ2-5|TRBV6-6|.
ASKKETQY
>TRBJ2-3|TRBV5-1|.
ASSLGLATDTQY
>TRBJ1-2|TRBV4-2|.
ASSQDEGNNYGYT
>TRBJ1-1|TRBV18|.
ASSPLTGGNTEAF
>TRBJ1-6|TRBV9|.
ASSSAQTAKDNSPLH
>TRBJ2-5|TRBV29-1|.
SVRPGSQETQY
>TRBJ2-2|TRBV11-2|once
ASTVQGVGTGELF
>TRBJ2-3|TRBV10-3|once
AISEDRVELDTQY
>TRBJ2-7|TRBV7-2|.
ASSLGLAGVVNEQY
>TRBJ2-7|TRBV5-1|.
ASSLDPSYEQY
>TRBJ2-5|TRBV2|.
ASRRGPTQETQY
>TRBJ2-3|TRBV5-1|.
ASSLALSGGTSTDTQY
>TRBJ1-4|TRBV19|.
ASSTPGQGHVVLF
>TRBJ1-3|TRBV7-2|.
ASSFGTGNTIY
>TRBJ2-2|TRBV9|.
ASSVESGPGTGELF
>TRBJ1-1|TRBV30|few
AWRDRETEAF
>TRBJ2-7|TRBV5-8|.
ASSPGTGYYEQY
>TRBJ1-2|TRBV6-6|.
ASSSPTVYGYT
>TRBJ2-7|TRBV30|.
AWSLTSEQY
>TRBJ2-2|TRBV5-1|.
ASSLEPAGNTGELF
>TRBJ2-1|TRBV20-1|.
SASLPAKF
>TRBJ1-4|TRBV4-3|.
ASSQEREEKLF
>TRBJ1-1|TRBV19|.
ASSQTRGNTEAF
>TRBJ2-3|TRBV30|.
AWSVQGTDTQY
>TRBJ1-6|TRBV23-1|.
ASSQSLTGRSPLH